A selection of T cell receptor beta chains follows, all from one sample in a study of shared clonotypes between healthy human individuals. The repertoire was sequenced with immunoSEQ multiplex PCR; TCRdb's copy has only in-frame clones and lacks some. Of some 2,100,000 clones listed, 85% to 95% are singletons. Specimen: naive CD8+ T cells from PBMCs. These receptors all stem from a man aged 18 to 30 in good health. Some clones in this sample may be carry-over from other donors' samples. Each CDR3 is given with its conserved first and last residue. The order of the fields is V gene, clone size, J gene, D gene, CDR3 protein, CDR3 DNA. The D gene is left open where the match is weak. Size is stated for part of the rows, as once, few or many counts, or as a class when the clone is expanded.

V gene: TRBV29-1; clone size: .; J gene: TRBJ2-1; D gene: TRBD1; CDR3 protein: CSVEGTGFEQFF; CDR3 DNA: TGCAGCGTTGAAGGGACAGGGTTTGAGCAGTTCTTC
V gene: TRBV9; clone size: once; J gene: TRBJ2-1; D gene: .; CDR3 protein: CASSLGQGGREQFF; CDR3 DNA: TGTGCCAGCAGCCTTGGCCAAGGCGGCAGGGAGCAGTTCTTC
V gene: TRBV2; clone size: .; J gene: TRBJ1-1; D gene: .; CDR3 protein: CASRLFLGRMGGNTEAFF; CDR3 DNA: TGTGCCAGCCGTCTCTTTTTGGGTCGGATGGGGGGGAACACTGAAGCTTTCTTT
V gene: TRBV5-6; clone size: .; J gene: TRBJ1-1; D gene: .; CDR3 protein: CASSLIARGMEYTEAFF; CDR3 DNA: TGTGCCAGCAGCTTGATCGCTCGGGGGATGGAGTACACTGAAGCTTTCTTT
V gene: TRBV10-3; clone size: .; J gene: TRBJ1-2; D gene: .; CDR3 protein: CATERDEAYGYTF; CDR3 DNA: TGTGCCACAGAACGGGATGAGGCCTATGGCTACACCTTC
V gene: TRBV4-1; clone size: .; J gene: TRBJ1-2; D gene: .; CDR3 protein: CASSQTRVAYGYTF; CDR3 DNA: TGCGCCAGCAGCCAAACCAGGGTAGCCTATGGCTACACCTTC
V gene: TRBV19; clone size: .; J gene: TRBJ1-1; D gene: .; CDR3 protein: CASSAFRANTEAFF; CDR3 DNA: TGTGCCAGTAGTGCTTTTAGGGCGAACACTGAAGCTTTCTTT
V gene: TRBV6-1; clone size: .; J gene: TRBJ2-3; D gene: .; CDR3 protein: CASSEGGARTAFTDTQYF; CDR3 DNA: TGTGCCAGCAGTGAAGGGGGAGCTCGGACGGCCTTCACAGATACGCAGTATTTT
V gene: TRBV7-9; clone size: once; J gene: TRBJ1-1; D gene: .; CDR3 protein: CASSGGLPRSEAFF; CDR3 DNA: TGTGCCAGCAGCGGCGGACTCCCTAGGTCTGAAGCTTTCTTT
V gene: TRBV5-4; clone size: .; J gene: TRBJ1-2; D gene: .; CDR3 protein: CASSLIGSSHGYTF; CDR3 DNA: TGTGCCAGCAGCTTGATCGGCAGTTCCCATGGCTACACCTTC
V gene: TRBV15; clone size: .; J gene: TRBJ2-5; D gene: .; CDR3 protein: CATSRGGYGGVPYLAQYF; CDR3 DNA: TGTGCCACCAGCAGAGGAGGGTATGGGGGAGTGCCATATTTGGCCCAGTACTTC
V gene: TRBV6-5; clone size: .; J gene: TRBJ2-7; D gene: TRBD1; CDR3 protein: CASSLRTGGAYEQYF; CDR3 DNA: TGTGCCAGCAGTTTGCGGACAGGGGGTGCCTACGAGCAGTACTTC
V gene: TRBV5-6; clone size: .; J gene: TRBJ1-2; D gene: TRBD1; CDR3 protein: CASSLRDRGRDGYTF; CDR3 DNA: TGTGCCAGCAGCCTCCGGGACAGGGGGCGGGATGGCTACACCTTC
V gene: TRBV19; clone size: .; J gene: TRBJ1-1; D gene: .; CDR3 protein: CASSIGLRITEAFF; CDR3 DNA: TGTGCCAGTAGTATAGGATTGCGGATCACTGAAGCTTTCTTT
V gene: TRBV28; clone size: .; J gene: TRBJ1-2; D gene: TRBD1; CDR3 protein: CASSLGGSNYGYTF; CDR3 DNA: TGTGCCAGCAGCCTAGGGGGCTCTAACTATGGCTACACCTTC
V gene: TRBV28; clone size: .; J gene: TRBJ1-2; D gene: .; CDR3 protein: CASSFAVGVGGYTF; CDR3 DNA: TGTGCCAGCAGTTTCGCGGTCGGAGTAGGTGGCTACACCTTC
V gene: TRBV6-5; clone size: .; J gene: TRBJ2-1; D gene: .; CDR3 protein: CASSYGRQISYNEQFF; CDR3 DNA: TGTGCCAGCAGTTACGGGCGGCAAATTTCCTACAATGAGCAGTTCTTC
V gene: TRBV13; clone size: .; J gene: TRBJ2-7; D gene: TRBD2; CDR3 protein: CASSLTSGAFYEQYF; CDR3 DNA: TGTGCCAGCAGCCTGACTAGCGGGGCATTCTACGAGCAGTACTTC
V gene: TRBV27; clone size: .; J gene: TRBJ2-7; D gene: .; CDR3 protein: CASSPGLLYEQYF; CDR3 DNA: TGTGCCAGCAGTCCGGGACTCCTCTACGAGCAGTACTTC
V gene: TRBV14; clone size: once; J gene: TRBJ2-3; D gene: .; CDR3 protein: CASSQDIRADTQYF; CDR3 DNA: TGTGCCAGCAGCCAAGATATTCGGGCAGATACGCAGTATTTT
V gene: TRBV27; clone size: once; J gene: TRBJ2-7; D gene: .; CDR3 protein: CASSLSGGDATYEQYF; CDR3 DNA: TGTGCCAGCAGTTTATCGGGGGGAGATGCGACCTACGAGCAGTACTTC
V gene: TRBV7-9; clone size: few; J gene: TRBJ2-7; D gene: .; CDR3 protein: CASSLGVSYEQYF; CDR3 DNA: TGTGCCAGCAGCTTAGGGGTCTCCTACGAGCAGTACTTC
V gene: TRBV6-6; clone size: .; J gene: TRBJ2-7; D gene: .; CDR3 protein: CASSYWGANSYEQYF; CDR3 DNA: TGTGCCAGCAGTTACTGGGGGGCCAATTCCTACGAGCAGTACTTC
V gene: TRBV5-1; clone size: .; J gene: TRBJ1-1; D gene: .; CDR3 protein: CASSLDRALNTEAFF; CDR3 DNA: TGCGCCAGCAGCTTGGACAGGGCGCTGAACACTGAAGCTTTCTTT
V gene: TRBV4-1; clone size: .; J gene: TRBJ1-2; D gene: .; CDR3 protein: CASSQESSRYTF; CDR3 DNA: TGCGCCAGCAGCCAAGAGAGCTCCCGCTACACCTTC
V gene: TRBV5-5; clone size: .; J gene: TRBJ2-7; D gene: .; CDR3 protein: CASSLDVYEQYF; CDR3 DNA: TGTGCCAGCAGCTTGGACGTCTACGAGCAGTACTTC
V gene: TRBV6-5; clone size: once; J gene: TRBJ1-2; D gene: .; CDR3 protein: CASSSLQPNYGYTF; CDR3 DNA: TGTGCCAGCAGTTCCCTACAGCCTAACTATGGCTACACCTTC
V gene: TRBV28; clone size: .; J gene: TRBJ2-3; D gene: .; CDR3 protein: CASSPETESDTQYF; CDR3 DNA: TGTGCCAGCAGTCCAGAGACGGAATCAGATACGCAGTATTTT
V gene: TRBV27; clone size: .; J gene: TRBJ2-7; D gene: .; CDR3 protein: CASSLWAGPREQYF; CDR3 DNA: TGTGCCAGCAGTTTGTGGGCAGGCCCTAGGGAGCAGTACTTC
V gene: TRBV5-5; clone size: .; J gene: TRBJ1-2; D gene: .; CDR3 protein: CASSLAGGYTF; CDR3 DNA: TGTGCCAGCAGCTTGGCCGGAGGCTACACCTTC
V gene: TRBV27; clone size: .; J gene: TRBJ1-1; D gene: .; CDR3 protein: CASSSGWTNTEAFF; CDR3 DNA: TGTGCCAGCAGTTCCGGGTGGACCAACACTGAAGCTTTCTTT
V gene: TRBV7-2; clone size: .; J gene: TRBJ2-3; D gene: .; CDR3 protein: CASSLLQGMRDTQYF; CDR3 DNA: TGTGCCAGCAGCTTACTTCAGGGTATGAGGGATACGCAGTATTTT
V gene: TRBV15; clone size: .; J gene: TRBJ2-3; D gene: .; CDR3 protein: CATSRESTGDTQYF; CDR3 DNA: TGTGCCACCAGCAGGGAATCAACTGGAGATACGCAGTATTTT
V gene: TRBV7-2; clone size: .; J gene: TRBJ2-7; D gene: TRBD1; CDR3 protein: CASSRDRGSTYEQYF; CDR3 DNA: TGTGCCAGCAGCCGCGACAGGGGATCCACCTACGAGCAGTACTTC
V gene: TRBV7-4; clone size: once; J gene: TRBJ1-3; D gene: TRBD1; CDR3 protein: CARTIRVADRVRNTIYF; CDR3 DNA: TGTGCCAGAACAATAAGAGTAGCGGACAGGGTGCGTAACACCATATATTTT
V gene: TRBV19; clone size: .; J gene: TRBJ1-5; D gene: TRBD1; CDR3 protein: CASSISGGQGDQPQHF; CDR3 DNA: TGTGCCAGTAGTATTTCCGGCGGACAGGGTGATCAGCCCCAGCATTTT
V gene: TRBV6-1; clone size: .; J gene: TRBJ2-7; D gene: TRBD1; CDR3 protein: CASSEARAGGSYEQYF; CDR3 DNA: TGTGCCAGCAGTGAAGCTCGGGCAGGGGGTTCCTACGAGCAGTACTTC
V gene: TRBV9; clone size: .; J gene: TRBJ2-7; D gene: .; CDR3 protein: CASSVGRAGSYEQYF; CDR3 DNA: TGTGCCAGCAGCGTAGGCCGGGCCGGCTCCTACGAGCAGTACTTC
V gene: TRBV4-3; clone size: .; J gene: TRBJ1-1; D gene: .; CDR3 protein: CASSQSMRQNTEAFF; CDR3 DNA: TGCGCCAGCAGCCAATCAATGAGACAAAACACTGAAGCTTTCTTT
V gene: TRBV5-8; clone size: .; J gene: TRBJ1-5; D gene: .; CDR3 protein: CASSLGRQPQHF; CDR3 DNA: TGTGCCAGCAGCTTGGGCCGTCAGCCCCAGCATTTT
V gene: TRBV5-5; clone size: .; J gene: TRBJ2-1; D gene: .; CDR3 protein: CASSLGPSSHNEQFF; CDR3 DNA: TGTGCCAGCAGCTTGGGCCCTAGCAGCCACAATGAGCAGTTCTTC
V gene: TRBV29-1; clone size: .; J gene: TRBJ2-2; D gene: .; CDR3 protein: CSAGPRITGELFF; CDR3 DNA: TGCAGCGCCGGTCCCCGTATCACCGGGGAGCTGTTTTTT
V gene: TRBV27; clone size: .; J gene: TRBJ1-5; D gene: .; CDR3 protein: CASSLRSDNQPQHF; CDR3 DNA: TGTGCCAGCAGTTTAAGGTCGGACAATCAGCCCCAGCATTTT
V gene: TRBV30; clone size: .; J gene: TRBJ1-2; D gene: .; CDR3 protein: CAWNIDPTANYGYTF; CDR3 DNA: TGTGCCTGGAACATAGACCCGACAGCTAACTATGGCTACACCTTC
V gene: TRBV4-3; clone size: .; J gene: TRBJ2-3; D gene: TRBD2; CDR3 protein: CASSQDAGGGADTQYF; CDR3 DNA: TGCGCCAGCAGCCAAGATGCGGGAGGGGGGGCAGATACGCAGTATTTT
V gene: TRBV5-1; clone size: .; J gene: TRBJ2-1; D gene: TRBD1; CDR3 protein: CASSLPLGQGTPQGYNEQFF; CDR3 DNA: TGCGCCAGCAGCTTGCCCCTGGGACAGGGGACACCCCAGGGGTACAATGAGCAGTTCTTC
V gene: TRBV7-9; clone size: .; J gene: TRBJ1-1; D gene: .; CDR3 protein: CATPTDTEAFF; CDR3 DNA: TGTGCCACACCGACAGACACTGAAGCTTTCTTT
V gene: TRBV4-1; clone size: .; J gene: TRBJ1-1; D gene: .; CDR3 protein: CASSQDPAPNTEAFF; CDR3 DNA: TGCGCCAGCAGCCAAGATCCTGCCCCGAACACTGAAGCTTTCTTT
V gene: TRBV7-8; clone size: few; J gene: TRBJ1-2; D gene: .; CDR3 protein: CASSLGGGLIYGYTF; CDR3 DNA: TGTGCCAGCAGCTTAGGCGGGGGGCTGATCTATGGCTACACCTTC
V gene: TRBV7-2; clone size: .; J gene: TRBJ2-7; D gene: .; CDR3 protein: CASSSPPYEQYF; CDR3 DNA: TGTGCCAGCAGCAGCCCCCCTTACGAGCAGTACTTC
V gene: TRBV28; clone size: .; J gene: TRBJ1-5; D gene: TRBD1; CDR3 protein: CASSSMGQKNQPQHF; CDR3 DNA: TGTGCCAGCAGTTCGATGGGACAGAAGAATCAGCCCCAGCATTTT